The 16 T cell receptor beta chains below all came from one sample that was sequenced in a study of blood T cell repertoires in COVID-19. Generated by immunoSEQ multiplex PCR, the TCRdb table keeps only in-frame clones and is missing some. The table records 60,000 to 95,000 clones, approximately 79% of them present only once. The sequenced sample consisted of peripheral blood. Receptors were obtained from a human donor with acute or convalescent COVID-19. The donor label of this sample is uncertain.

The V gene is TRBV5-1, the J gene TRBJ2-7, with D hard to call. The CDR3 has 14 residues. The V and J ends lost 1 base and 7 bases respectively, with 15 bases between them. Germline-derived CDR1 and CDR2 are SGHRS and YFSETQ. The CDR3 nucleotides are TGCGCCAGCAGCTTGATGGGTCAGCGTGAGGAGCAGTACTTC. Encoded protein: CASSLMGQREEQYF.

V is TRBV6-5 and J is TRBJ2-7, with 8 bases that match TRBD2. The length of the CDR3 is 14 residues. Trimming took 9 bases from V and 2 from J; bases not matched to a gene: 9. Germline CDR1 reads MNHEY; CDR2 reads SVGAGI. CDR3 region: CASQKRGLAYEQYF. For the CDR3, the DNA is TGTGCCAGTCAAAAGCGGGGGTTAGCCTACGAGCAGTACTTC.

The CDR3 coding sequence is TGTGCCACCAGCACCAAGAGGGCAGGGGATTCACCCCTCCACTTT. It specifies CATSTKRAGDSPLHF. V usage is TRBV15 and J usage is TRBJ1-6; D possibly corresponds to TRBD1 (6 bases). From germline, CDR1 is LNHNV and CDR2 YYDKDF (reference sequence). The CDR3 runs 15 residues. V was shortened by 4 bases and J by 8 bases, with 15 bases between the two germline ends.

V gene TRBV4-2 combines with J gene TRBJ1-1, with 7 bases lining up with TRBD1. The CDR3 is made up of 13 amino acids. After removal of 4 bases from V and 1 base from J, the junction contained 0 bases not matched to a gene. Germline V gene lookup returns CDR1 LGHNA and CDR2 YNFKEQ. CDR3 in amino acids: CASSRDRNTEAFF. CDR3 in DNA: TGTGCCAGCAGCCGGGACAGGAACACTGAAGCTTTCTTT.

V gene TRBV2 combines with J gene TRBJ2-1; 10 bases match TRBD1. Germline loops: CDR1 SNHLY, CDR2 FYNNEI. This CDR3 has 12 residues. Losses at the gene ends were 8 bases for V and 8 bases for J; bases not matched to a gene: 3. The CDR3 coding sequence is TGTGCCAGCGGGACAGGGGTACATGAGCAGTTCTTC. Protein: CASGTGVHEQFF.

This clone showed up just once. The chain combines TRBV7-8 with TRBJ2-7, with a possible D match to TRBD2 (6 bases). CDR1 and CDR2 (germline): SGHVS, FQNEAQ. Trimming left V 4 bases short and J 3 bases short, with 16 bases between. CDR3 length equals 15 residues. The CDR3 spells CASSYRDGTFYEQYF. The DNA for the CDR3 is TGTGCCAGCAGCTACCGGGACGGGACTTTCTACGAGCAGTACTTC.

The CDR3 protein is CASLGGYEQYF. The CDR3 DNA sequence: TGTGCCAGTCTCGGGGGCTACGAGCAGTACTTC. The chain links TRBV6-5 to TRBJ2-7; weak D call: TRBD2 (6 bases). The germline V gene has CDR1 MNHEY and CDR2 SVGAGI. The CDR3 is 11 amino acids. V dropped 9 bases and J dropped 3 bases, with 9 bases sitting between them.

The rearrangement links TRBV11-3 to TRBJ2-7; D possibly corresponds to TRBD1 (5 bases). The length of the CDR3 is 12 residues. With 4 bases removed from V and 6 bases from J, the gap between germline ends came to 10 bases. The germline V gene encodes CDR1 SGHNT and CDR2 YENEEA. The CDR3 sequence: CASSYRGGEQYF. CDR3 DNA sequence: TGTGCCAGCAGCTATAGGGGTGGCGAGCAGTACTTC.

In this sample, this clone is medium-sized. The CDR3, as DNA: TGTGCCAGCAGTTGGAGGAGAACCGGGGAGCTGTTTTTT. Its translation: CASSWRRTGELFF. This chain uses TRBV27 with TRBJ2-2, with a possible D match to TRBD2 (5 bases). Germline lookup yields CDR1 MNHEY and CDR2 SMNVEV (reference sequence). This CDR3 spans 13 amino acids. V was clipped by 4 bases and J by 5 bases, with 8 bases between them.

The chain carries TRBV28 and TRBJ2-7; no clear D. The CDR3 covers 13 residues. Trimming took 2 bases from V and 3 from J, leaving 8 bases between them. Germline CDR1 is MDHEN and CDR2 is SYDVKM. The CDR3 loop is CASSLNHGYEQYF. CDR3 coding DNA: TGTGCCAGCAGTTTAAACCACGGCTACGAGCAGTACTTC.

The J gene is TRBJ1-6, the V gene TRBV23-1; a weak D match, TRBD1 (6 bases). TRBV23-1 is assigned to the ORF class and has an uncertain function. Trimming removed 0 bases from V and 2 bases from J, with 14 bases in between. This CDR3 comprises 18 residues. The CDR3 nucleotides read TGCGCCAGCAGTCAATCGGTTGGACAGTTCACCTATAATTCACCCCTCCACTTT. This translates into CASSQSVGQFTYNSPLHF.

The chain uses TRBV9 and TRBJ1-5; 7 bases are a match to TRBD1. The germline V gene has CDR1 SGDLS and CDR2 YYNGEE. After removal of 3 bases from V and 5 bases from J, the junction contained 5 bases not matched to a gene. The CDR3 extends over 14 amino acids. CDR3 nucleotides: TGTGCCAGCAGCGCTGACAGGGAGCATCAGCCCCAGCATTTT. As protein: CASSADREHQPQHF.

The chain has TRBV21-1 and TRBJ1-5; the DNA was not used to check the table's D call, TRBD1. TRBV21-1 is listed as a pseudogene. The CDR3 extends over 13 amino acids. This CDR3 is CASSKVGHQPQHF. The CDR3 DNA is TGTGCCAGCAGCAAAGTGGGCCATCAGCCCCAGCATTTT.

The chain joins TRBV10-3 to TRBJ2-1, with a weak D call TRBD2 (7 bases). Trimming removed 3 bases at V and 6 bases at J, with 12 bases between. The CDR3 loop spans 14 amino acids. CDR1 is ENHRY and CDR2 is SYGVKD in the germline V gene. CDR3 bases: TGTGCCATCAGTGAAGGGGGAGGGCCCAATGAGCAGTTCTTC. Its translation is CAISEGGGPNEQFF.

The rearrangement uses TRBV6-5 and TRBJ2-2, with D maybe TRBD1 (5 bases). Germline V gene sequence: CDR1 MNHEY, CDR2 SVGAGI. Trimming took off 4 bases at V and 7 bases at J, with 10 bases between the two ends. This CDR3 is built from 13 residues. The chain's CDR3 is CASSSNRFGELFF. CDR3 sequence (DNA): TGTGCCAGCAGTTCCAACAGGTTCGGGGAGCTGTTTTTT.

This clone was observed a single time. The CDR3 region has the DNA TGCGCCAGCAGCGACCTGGGGCTAGCGGGGGCGGCTACGCAGTATTTT. It translates to CASSDLGLAGAATQYF. The V call is TRBV10-2, the J call TRBJ2-3, with 10 bases lining up with TRBD2. V was pared by 6 bases and J by 8 bases, with 14 bases of the junction left unmatched. The CDR3 has 16 residues. Germline V gene data show CDR1 as WSHSY and CDR2 as SAAADI.